This T cell receptor beta chain was identified during a study of shared clonotypes between healthy human individuals (dated by TCRdb to about 2020). Some background on the complete study: The cohort included three men and a couple of women between 18 and 49 years of age. For each donor, CD4 naive and CD4 memory were each run on three plates, CD8 naive on two plates, and CD8 memory on one plate. The study deeply sequenced blood TCR repertoires of about 5 healthy adults to estimate repertoire size and the extent of clonotype sharing between individuals. Per donor, leukapheresis produced somewhere between about 0.94 and 9 billion PBMCs. Different laboratories and diverse techniques were used to prepare libraries and sequence TCR repertoires, to increase sequencing depth and limit assay-specific biases. Beyond this particular receptor, the publication reports: Across four donors, approximately 4.6% of naive CD4, approximately 3.6% of naive CD8, under 2.5% of memory CD4, and around 0.4% of memory CD8 clonotypes were shared. Compared with non-shared clonotypes, the clonotypes found in all four sorted-subset donors had higher generation probabilities. Sampling was restricted to blood, and TCR repertoires in tissues likely differ from the TCR repertoires found in blood. Because the study included a small number of donors, the genetic and exposure-history diversity represented was limited. Naive subsets generally had larger estimated clonotype richness than memory subsets did. Pairwise subsampling indicated that sequencing depth was expected to affect the degree of clonotype sharing among donors. Even with the large sequencing depth, rarefaction of the sorted-subset datasets indicated that sequencing was incomplete.

CDR1 MDHEN and CDR2 SYDVKM were looked up in the germline V gene. Trimming costs V 3 bases and J 4 bases, and their ends lie 10 bases apart. The CDR3 holds 13 amino acids from the cysteine to the phenylalanine. The only DNA kept is the CDR3, 39 bases in frame from the first base. Healthy HIV-negative adults with no recently reported acute infections or vaccinations were included as donors. Every donor was a Caucasian adult living in Nashville, Tennessee, USA. CD4+ T cells were enriched through magnetic negative selection, after which naive cells were positively selected on CD45RA and the remaining negative fraction served as the memory subset. Blood was collected by leukapheresis, and PBMCs were isolated by Ficoll-Histopaque density gradient centrifugation and then cryopreserved in liquid nitrogen vapor phase. Purity and quantity of every magnetically sorted T cell population were checked by analytical flow cytometry. Genomic DNA was isolated from each sorted fraction and quantified by UV absorbance on a Nanodrop 2000c.

In the case of this clone: Its target antigen remains unknown. Per-base quality was not reported, and no clone a single base away is much larger than it.

Using the deep immunoSEQ assay, multiplex PCR amplified TCR CDR3 regions from genomic DNA. Extracted genomic DNA from each cell subset was distributed evenly across all wells of several immunoSEQ 96-well plates, and each plate was treated as a replicate. Each replicate PCR for sorted subsets received about 200 ng genomic DNA, equal to roughly 30,000 T cell genomes. The purified libraries were quantified using a Qubit 3.0 fluorometer, sized with a Bioanalyzer 2100, and then quantified again using the KAPA Library Quantification kit. Each immunoSEQ 96-well plate was sequenced on its own single-read 150-cycle Illumina NextSeq 550 flow cell. In the paper's pipeline: Because only junctional sequences without quality scores were contained in the immunoSEQ output, filtering matching that applied to full-length reads could not be performed. Sequences were annotated with PyIR, a Python wrapper for IgBLAST v1.9, and V/J genes and CDR3 were assigned using IMGT germline references. Reads were filtered out if the reads had weak V/J assignments (E-value above 1e-6), no CDR3, stop codons, out-of-frame junctions, or ambiguous translated residues. V3J clonotypes were defined as sequences sharing an identical inferred V gene, J gene, and CDR3 amino acid sequence. Percentage overlap between repertoires was computed as shared unique clonotypes divided by the size of the smaller repertoire. RTK rarefaction, the Chao1 estimator, and Recon v2.1 estimates of unobserved clonotypes were used to assess repertoire richness. OLGA was used to compute generation probabilities for all TCRbeta clonotypes that the gDNA method yielded from several donors. Held by TCRdb, this immuneACCESS table contains in-frame sequences only and omits some clones. Under half of the omission traces to an unresolved V gene where checked; the cause of the rest is unknown. V and J calls plus clone size are reproduced from that table; the DNA served to infer D and trimming. This sample is represented by some 500,000 clones; 95% to 97% of them were singletons. Of the sample, about 0.064% falls within the top ten clones.

Sequencing was carried out using naive CD4+ T cells sorted from blood. The intended sense of this specimen's cell subset or site label: CD45RA+ positively selected. Recombination linked TRBV28 to TRBJ2-7; the D gene is not confidently resolved. This sequence was found in a woman aged 25-40 years in good health. The nucleotides read TGTGCCAGCAGTTTTACCCCTCTGTACGAGCAGTACTTC. This codes for CASSFTPLYEQYF.